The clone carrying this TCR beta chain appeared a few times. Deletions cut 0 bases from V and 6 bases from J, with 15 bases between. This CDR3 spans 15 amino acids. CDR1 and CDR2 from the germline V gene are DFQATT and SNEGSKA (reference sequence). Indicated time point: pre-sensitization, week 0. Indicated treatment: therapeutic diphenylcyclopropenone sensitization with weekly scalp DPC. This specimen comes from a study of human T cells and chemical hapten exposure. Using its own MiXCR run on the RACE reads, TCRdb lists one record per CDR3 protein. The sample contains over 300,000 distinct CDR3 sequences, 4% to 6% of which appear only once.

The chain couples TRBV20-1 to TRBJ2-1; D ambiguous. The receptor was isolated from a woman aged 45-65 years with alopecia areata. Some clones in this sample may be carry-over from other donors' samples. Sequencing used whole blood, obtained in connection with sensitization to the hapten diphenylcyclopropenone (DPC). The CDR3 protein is CSARDKRPKGNEQFF. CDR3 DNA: TGCAGTGCTAGAGATAAGCGCCCAAAGGGCAATGAGCAGTTCTTC.